These T cell receptor beta chains were read from a single sample in a study of OX40 agonist ivuxolimab in advanced cancers. Generated by immunoSEQ multiplex PCR, the TCRdb table keeps only in-frame clones and is missing some. The sample lists 75,000 to 80,000 clones; about 80% were seen once. The material was CD4+ or CD8+ T cells sorted from blood, obtained in a trial of the OX40 agonist ivuxolimab. The receptor set was obtained from an adult with an advanced solid tumor such as melanoma, head and neck, liver or kidney cancer. CDR3s include the opening cysteine and the closing phenylalanine or tryptophan. The order of the fields is CDR3 length, clone size, D gene, J gene, V gene, CDR3 DNA, CDR3 protein. D genes are given only for firm matches. A clone size is listed for some rows: how often the clone was seen (once, few, many), or a class if it is expanded.

14	NA	NA	TRBJ1-1	TRBV18	TGTGCCAGCTCACCAATTAGTCAGGACACTGAAGCTTTCTTT	CASSPISQDTEAFF
14	NA	NA	TRBJ2-5	TRBV5-5	TGTGCCAGCAGCCTCGGAATAGGAGGGGAGACCCAGTACTTC	CASSLGIGGETQYF
15	NA	NA	TRBJ2-1	TRBV5-1	TGCGCCAGCAGCTTAGGGACTCCGACACTCAATGAGCAGTTCTTC	CASSLGTPTLNEQFF
14	NA	NA	TRBJ1-1	TRBV11-2	TGTGCCAGCAGCTTAGGGTTTAGGTCCGCAAAAGCTTTCTTT	CASSLGFRSAKAFF
12	NA	NA	TRBJ2-6	TRBV9	TGTGCCAGCAGCTCCTCGGGCTTCCGACTGACTTTC	CASSSSGFRLTF
13	medium-sized	NA	TRBJ1-3	TRBV5-1	TGCGCCAGCAGCTACTATACTGGCAACACCATATATTTT	CASSYYTGNTIYF
15	NA	TRBD1	TRBJ2-4	TRBV19	TGTGCCAGTAGTCCTGGGACAGGGTCCAAAAACATTCAGTACTTC	CASSPGTGSKNIQYF
15	NA	NA	TRBJ1-2	TRBV7-9	TGTGCCAGCAGCCCTCTGAGCGACGGCGTCGGAGGCTACACCTTC	CASSPLSDGVGGYTF
18	NA	TRBD2	TRBJ2-2	TRBV11-3	TGTGCCAGCAGCTCCCCTCCGGGACTAGCGGGAGATGACGAGGAGCTGTTTTTT	CASSSPPGLAGDDEELFF
16	NA	TRBD1	TRBJ2-5	TRBV27	TGTGCCAGCAGTTTAGTCGGGACAGGGGGTCAAGAGACCCAGTACTTC	CASSLVGTGGQETQYF
11	NA	NA	TRBJ2-7	TRBV5-1	TGCGCCAGCAGCGATTTTTACGAGCAGTACTTC	CASSDFYEQYF
16	NA	NA	TRBJ1-6	TRBV4-1	TGCGCCAGCAGCCAAAATATGAGACAGTCTAATTCACCCCTCCACTTT	CASSQNMRQSNSPLHF
16	NA	NA	TRBJ2-3	TRBV11-1	TGTGCCAGCAGTACAAATCCTAGCGTTCGTGCAGATACGCAGTATTTT	CASSTNPSVRADTQYF
15	NA	NA	TRBJ1-6	TRBV27	TGTGCCAGCAGCCATACAGAAGGGTTGAGGTCACCCCTCCACTTT	CASSHTEGLRSPLHF
12	NA	NA	TRBJ1-1	TRBV2	TGTGCCAGCAGTCCCCAACCCCCTGAAGCTTTCTTT	CASSPQPPEAFF
15	NA	TRBD1	TRBJ1-3	TRBV5-8	TGTGCCAGCAGCCGGGACAGGGGCGCTGGAAACACCATATATTTT	CASSRDRGAGNTIYF
16	NA	NA	TRBJ1-6	TRBV5-6	TGTGCCAGCAGCTTAGGTGGGTTCGGGTATAATTCACCCCTCCACTTT	CASSLGGFGYNSPLHF
15	NA	NA	TRBJ2-7	TRBV10-3	TGTGCCATCAGTGACTCAGGGCTTAGTGACTACGAGCAGTACTTC	CAISDSGLSDYEQYF
16	NA	NA	TRBJ1-6	TRBV28	TGTGCCAGCAGTACCCGGGGCAGGGGCTATAATTCACCCCTCCACTTT	CASSTRGRGYNSPLHF
14	NA	NA	TRBJ1-2	TRBV19	TGTGCCAGTAGTATTAGGTGGGCAGGGGATGGCTACACCTTC	CASSIRWAGDGYTF
14	NA	TRBD2	TRBJ2-3	TRBV18	TGTGCCAGCTCACCAAGGACTAGCGGGACCGCTCAGTATTTT	CASSPRTSGTAQYF
13	few	NA	TRBJ2-7	TRBV10-3	TGTGCCATCAGGGACAGTGGGACCTACGAGCAGTACTTC	CAIRDSGTYEQYF
16	NA	TRBD1	TRBJ2-2	TRBV9	TGTGCCAGCAGCGTGTCCGGGACAGGGGTGGCCGGGGAGCTGTTTTTT	CASSVSGTGVAGELFF
11	NA	NA	TRBJ2-7	TRBV18	TGTGCCAGCTCACCAGAGTACGAGCAGTACTTC	CASSPEYEQYF
14	NA	NA	TRBJ1-1	TRBV19	TGTGCCAGTAGTATTGGTATCCAGAACACTGAAGCTTTCTTT	CASSIGIQNTEAFF
16	NA	NA	TRBJ2-7	TRBV11-3	TGTGCCAGCAGCTTAGATAGGTCAGTCCCCTCCTACGAGCAGTACTTC	CASSLDRSVPSYEQYF
15	NA	NA	TRBJ2-2	TRBV6-5	TGTGCCAGCACCACGAGGAGGGAGAACACCGGGGAGCTGTTTTTT	CASTTRRENTGELFF
14	NA	TRBD1	TRBJ1-4	TRBV5-1	TGCGCCAGCAGCCGCGGGACAGAAAATGAAAAACTGTTTTTT	CASSRGTENEKLFF
14	NA	NA	TRBJ2-3	TRBV9	TGTGCCAGCAGCGACGAGGGGATTTTAGATACGCAGTATTTT	CASSDEGILDTQYF
15	NA	NA	TRBJ2-1	TRBV5-1	TGCGCCAGCAGCTTGATCCCGTTCAGTCGAAATGAGCAGTTCTTC	CASSLIPFSRNEQFF
16	NA	TRBD1	TRBJ1-3	TRBV5-4	TGTGCCAGCAGCTTGGAGGGAGGACAGGGTGGAAACACCATATATTTT	CASSLEGGQGGNTIYF
17	NA	NA	TRBJ2-2	TRBV10-3	TGTGCCATCAGTGACCCCACCCTCGGACCTAACCCCGGGGAGCTGTTTTTT	CAISDPTLGPNPGELFF
15	once	NA	TRBJ2-1	TRBV9	TGTGCCAGCAGCGTAGGGTCCAGCCGCAACAATGAGCAGTTCTTC	CASSVGSSRNNEQFF
15	NA	TRBD1	TRBJ2-1	TRBV5-1	TGCGCCAGCCGCTCCGGACAGGGAATATTCGATGAGCAGTTCTTC	CASRSGQGIFDEQFF
12	NA	NA	TRBJ2-3	TRBV7-2	TGTGCCAGCAGCTTAGGCACAGATACGCAGTATTTT	CASSLGTDTQYF
17	NA	NA	TRBJ2-3	TRBV18	TGTGCCAGCTCCTCCCCACGGGGCACCATTAGCACAGATACGCAGTATTTT	CASSSPRGTISTDTQYF
17	NA	NA	TRBJ1-5	TRBV30	TGTGCCTGGAGTCTGAGAAGGGTGGGGGCGAGCAATCAGCCCCAGCATTTT	CAWSLRRVGASNQPQHF
13	NA	NA	TRBJ2-7	TRBV7-2	TGTGCCAGTCTAGGGACGGACACCTACGAGCAGTACTTC	CASLGTDTYEQYF
14	NA	NA	TRBJ2-5	TRBV18	TGTGCCAGCTCACTGGACAGACGCCAAGAGACCCAGTACTTC	CASSLDRRQETQYF
15	NA	TRBD2	TRBJ2-5	TRBV6-5	TGTGCCAGCAGCCCGGGGAGGGTTAGGGTAGAGACCCAGTACTTC	CASSPGRVRVETQYF
14	NA	NA	TRBJ2-1	TRBV13	TGTGCCAGCAGCTTAGAGGGGGGGAAAGAGGAGCAGTTCTTC	CASSLEGGKEEQFF
15	NA	TRBD1	TRBJ1-5	TRBV12-5	TGTGCTAGTGCTGGGGGGGGACAGGGAAATCAGCCCCAGCATTTT	CASAGGGQGNQPQHF
16	once	NA	TRBJ2-7	TRBV18	TGTGCCAGCTCACCACCGGTAGGGATTTGGTCCTACGAGCAGTACTTC	CASSPPVGIWSYEQYF
14	NA	NA	TRBJ1-1	TRBV5-1	TGCGCCAGCAGCTTCAGGGACGGGGACACTGAAGCTTTCTTT	CASSFRDGDTEAFF
17	NA	NA	TRBJ2-1	TRBV7-2	TGTGCCAGCAGCTTATCCCTGGGCGGCAGGGACTACAATGAGCAGTTCTTC	CASSLSLGGRDYNEQFF
18	NA	TRBD2	TRBJ2-2	TRBV7-9	TGTGCCAGCAGCTTAGCAGAGGGAGGGATCAGTGTAACCGGGGAGCTGTTTTTT	CASSLAEGGISVTGELFF
15	NA	TRBD1	TRBJ2-1	TRBV30	TGTGCCTGGAGTCCTACCGGGACAGCCTACAATGAGCAGTTCTTC	CAWSPTGTAYNEQFF
15	NA	NA	TRBJ2-1	TRBV11-3	TGTGCCAGCAGCCAAGGACTTAATGCCTACAATGAGCAGTTCTTC	CASSQGLNAYNEQFF
11	NA	NA	TRBJ1-3	TRBV30	TGTGCCTGGAGCATGGAACTGGGCATATATTTT	CAWSMELGIYF
15	once	TRBD1	TRBJ2-1	TRBV9	TGTGCCAGCAGCGCCGGGACAGGGGGCTTCAATGAGCAGTTCTTC	CASSAGTGGFNEQFF
15	NA	NA	TRBJ1-2	TRBV10-3	TGTGCCATCAGTGAAGGCTTTGGGGATAACTATGGCTACACCTTC	CAISEGFGDNYGYTF
16	NA	NA	TRBJ1-2	TRBV7-9	TGTGCCAGCAGCCGGCGGGGCCAACCTGTTTCATATGGCTACACCTTC	CASSRRGQPVSYGYTF
14	once	TRBD2	TRBJ2-1	TRBV9	TGTGCCAGCAGTGGGAGCGGGGGCTACAATGAGCAGTTCTTC	CASSGSGGYNEQFF
14	NA	NA	TRBJ1-3	TRBV29-1	TGCAGCGTGGGATACGACAGCTCTGGAAACACCATATATTTT	CSVGYDSSGNTIYF
14	NA	NA	TRBJ2-5	TRBV7-9	TGTGCCAGCAGCTTAACCGGGGCTGGAAAGACCCAGTACTTC	CASSLTGAGKTQYF